Shown below are 18 T cell receptor beta chains from a single sample sequenced in a study of human T cells and chemical hapten exposure. TCRdb re-called the RACE reads with MiXCR, one entry per CDR3 protein. The data show 65,000 to 95,000 distinct CDR3 sequences, with 6.5% to 8.5% seen just once and roughly 1.4% held by the top ten. This sample's time point: patch test 2, 6 weeks after DPC sensitization. The treatment was: therapeutic diphenylcyclopropenone sensitization with weekly scalp DPC. The starting material was whole blood, obtained in connection with sensitization to the hapten diphenylcyclopropenone (DPC). The receptors derive from a woman in her twenties or thirties with alopecia areata. Some clones in this sample may be carry-over from other donors' samples.

This clonotype was observed many times. The V and J genes are TRBV9 and TRBJ2-3, with 8 bases fitting TRBD2. Germline V lookup: CDR1 SGDLS, CDR2 YYNGEE. V gave up 3 bases and J gave up 4 bases; unmatched junction bases: 7. This CDR3 is built from 15 residues. The CDR3 reads CASSAGGPLSDTQYF. The CDR3 coding sequence is TGTGCCAGCAGCGCGGGGGGGCCACTTTCAGATACGCAGTATTTT.

The CDR3 is CSVDRLAGGAGEQFF. The CDR3 bases are TGCAGCGTTGACCGACTAGCGGGGGGGGCCGGTGAGCAGTTCTTC. The gene calls are TRBV29-1 and TRBJ2-1; 14 bases agree with TRBD2. The CDR3 sequence is 15 residues long. The germline V gene encodes CDR1 SQVTM and CDR2 ANQGSEA. V trimming: 3 bases; J trimming: 9 bases; junction bases outside the gene matches: 7.

J is TRBJ2-6 and V is TRBV7-2; possibly TRBD2 for D (6 bases). Trimming left V 1 base short and J 4 bases short, with 11 bases between. Looked up from germline, CDR1 is SGHTA and CDR2 is FQGNSA. This CDR3 is built from 16 residues. The CDR3 coding sequence is TGTGCCAGCAGCTTAGGCGGGGTACCCGGGGCCAACGTCCTGACTTTC. It is translated as CASSLGGVPGANVLTF.

This clonotype was counted many times. The chain carries TRBV20-1 and TRBJ2-5, with 10 positions matching TRBD2. The CDR3 is 17 residues long. CDR1 and CDR2 (germline): DFQATT, SNEGSKA (reference sequence). With V trimmed by 2 bases and J by 5 bases, 14 bases remained unmatched. The CDR3 region has the DNA TGCAGTGCTAGATCCGGGATATCGACTAGCGGGTTTGAGACCCAGTACTTC. It translates to CSARSGISTSGFETQYF.

The chain has TRBV18 and TRBJ2-1, with 10 bases aligning to TRBD1. The CDR3 consists of 15 residues. V gave up 5 bases and J gave up 6 bases; unmatched junction bases: 7. The germline V gene has CDR1 KGHSH and CDR2 LQKENI. The CDR3 nucleotides read TGTGCCAGCTCAGCAGGGACAGGGGATTTCAATGAGCAGTTCTTC. This sequence encodes CASSAGTGDFNEQFF.

This chain links TRBV13 with TRBJ1-1; D gene uncertain. CDR3 size: 14 residues. V was cut by 1 base and J by 7 bases, with 13 bases left in between. CDR1 and CDR2 from the germline V gene are PRHDT and FYEKMQ (reference sequence). CDR3 sequence: CASSLVPVVDEAFF. CDR3 DNA: TGTGCCAGCAGCTTAGTTCCGGTCGTGGATGAAGCTTTCTTT.

In its sample, this clonotype was seen a few times. The chain is built from TRBV6-1 and TRBJ1-2, with unresolved D. The CDR3 runs to 15 residues. Germline V lookup: CDR1 MNHNS, CDR2 SASEGT. With 5 bases removed from V and 1 base from J, the gap between germline ends came to 14 bases. The CDR3 is CASSPQRDFNYGYTF. The CDR3 region has the DNA TGTGCCAGCAGTCCCCAGCGGGATTTTAACTATGGCTACACCTTC.

This clonotype was seen repeatedly, ten times or more. The chain carries TRBV5-1 and TRBJ1-3, with 8 bases aligning to TRBD1. The CDR3 sequence is 19 residues long. The J segment lost 2 bases and the V segment lost 4 bases, leaving 17 bases of the junction unmatched. Germline CDR1 reads SGHRS; CDR2 reads YFSETQ. As DNA, the CDR3 is TGCGCCAGCAGCCTAAACGGACAGGGAGGTCTTTTTCCTGGAAACACCATATATTTT. Translated: CASSLNGQGGLFPGNTIYF.

In this sample, this clonotype turned up many times. The chain uses TRBV18 and TRBJ1-5, with D hard to call. This CDR3 contains 15 residues. Trimming left V 0 bases short and J 4 bases short, with 10 bases between. Looked up from germline, CDR1 is KGHSH and CDR2 is LQKENI. CDR3 sequence (DNA): TGTGCCAGCTCACCACCGTCTCTGGAGAATCAGCCCCAGCATTTT. Amino acid sequence: CASSPPSLENQPQHF.

This clonotype was counted between two and nine times. The chain combines TRBV15 with TRBJ2-5; 11 bases align to TRBD2. CDR1 and CDR2 from the germline V gene are LNHNV and YYDKDF (reference sequence). The CDR3 length is 16 residues. V dropped 0 bases and J dropped 1; count of bases not matched to a gene: 1. The chain's CDR3 is CATSRELAGAQETQYF. The DNA of the CDR3 is TGTGCCACCAGCAGAGAACTAGCGGGGGCCCAAGAGACCCAGTACTTC.

In this sample, this clonotype turned up many times. The chain recombines TRBV7-9 with TRBJ2-5; 8 nucleotides line up with TRBD1. The CDR3 covers 14 residues. V shed 5 bases, J shed 7 bases, and the junction held 9 bases outside the gene matches. From germline, CDR1 is SEHNR and CDR2 FQNEAQ (reference sequence). CDR3 sequence (DNA): TGTGCCAGCAGCCCCGGACAGGGCTTAAGGACCCAGTACTTC. This codes for CASSPGQGLRTQYF.

This clonotype was observed at least ten times. The chain employs TRBV11-3 and TRBJ2-3, with D possibly being TRBD1 (6 bases). The CDR3 runs to 17 residues. V was shortened by 1 base and J by 0 bases, with 14 bases between the two germline ends. The germline V gene has CDR1 SGHNT and CDR2 YENEEA. CDR3 sequence: CASSLAGQRSSTDTQYF. DNA of the CDR3: TGTGCCAGCAGCTTAGCGGGACAACGGTCTAGCACAGATACGCAGTATTTT.

This clonotype was recorded once. It may be a read error: a sequence one base away is much more abundant. The gene calls are TRBV29-1 and TRBJ2-7, with 7 bases fitting TRBD1. This CDR3 has 13 amino acids. The germline CDR1 and CDR2 sequences are SQVTM and ANQGSEA. Trimming removed 6 bases from V and 7 bases from J; junction bases left unmatched: 12. Here the CDR3 reads CSVCRDRASEQYF. The CDR3 bases are TGCAGCGTGTGCCGGGACAGAGCTAGTGAGCAGTACTTC.

This clonotype was detected many times. The J gene is TRBJ1-1, the V gene TRBV18; D ambiguous. Trimming took off 4 bases at V and 1 base at J, with 7 bases between the two ends. Germline assignment: CDR1 KGHSH and CDR2 LQKENI. The CDR3 is made up of 13 amino acids. CDR3 loop: CASSRLENTEAFF. The DNA for the CDR3 is TGTGCCAGCTCACGCCTTGAGAACACTGAAGCTTTCTTT. The full variable domain, with the rest looked up from reference TRBV18 and TRBJ1-1, is NAGVMQNPRHLVRRRGQEARLRCSPMKGHSHVYWYRQLPEEGLKFMVYLQKENIIDESGMPKERFSAEFPKEGPSILRIQQVVRGDSAAYFCASSRLENTEAFFGQGTRLTVV.

Many counts were recorded for this clonotype. The V and J genes are TRBV29-1 and TRBJ1-2; D remains unclear. The germline V gene encodes CDR1 SQVTM and CDR2 ANQGSEA. There are 9 residues in the CDR3. V gave up 2 bases and J gave up 11 bases, with 6 bases separating them. In DNA, the CDR3 is TGCAGCGTTGAAAACGGTTACACCTTC. Translating gives CSVENGYTF.

This chain joins TRBV18 and TRBJ2-3; 8 bases fit TRBD2. Per germline, CDR1 KGHSH and CDR2 LQKENI. This CDR3 spans 17 amino acids. The trim removed 3 bases at V and 3 bases at J, leaving 11 bases unmatched. CDR3 region: CASSPLAGGPTTDTQYF. The DNA for the CDR3 is TGTGCCAGCTCACCCCTGGCGGGGGGCCCCACAACAGATACGCAGTATTTT.

The rearrangement joins TRBV9 to TRBJ2-3, with D possibly TRBD1 on 5 matching bases. CDR1 is SGDLS and CDR2 is YYNGEE in the germline V gene. The ends were cut back, 1 base at V and 0 bases at J, with 9 bases in the middle. CDR3 length equals 15 residues. CDR3 sequence: CASSVYDRSTDTQYF. The CDR3 nucleotides are TGTGCCAGCAGCGTATATGACAGAAGCACAGATACGCAGTATTTT.

This clonotype turned up a few times. The rearrangement joins TRBV7-9 to TRBJ2-1; D remains ambiguous. V lost 5 bases and J 9 bases, leaving 8 bases between the germline ends. Germline V gene lookup returns CDR1 SEHNR and CDR2 FQNEAQ (reference sequence). The CDR3 runs 11 residues. The DNA for the CDR3 is TGTGCCAGCAGCCTTGACACTGAGCAGTTCTTC. It translates to CASSLDTEQFF.